This T cell receptor beta chain derives from a study of T cells in tuberculosis. Looking at the study overall: A South African cohort included IGRA-negative adolescents, latently infected IGRA-positive adolescents and adults with active tuberculosis. Whole-study findings and limits: Active tuberculosis cases were adults; controls were adolescents. Active tuberculosis alpha repertoires lay closer to GMM-specific TCRs than controls'.

Profiling relied on immunoSEQ multiplex PCR, and the TCRdb table lists in-frame clones only, not all of them. The sample records about 25,000 clones, more than 80% being singletons. Comments on this clone: The antigen is undetermined.

This clonotype was obtained from a donor under 30 with latent tuberculosis or without tuberculosis infection. Some clones in this sample may be carry-over from other donors' samples. Sequenced material: PBMCs.

CDR3 protein: CASSLGTGGSYEQYF. For the CDR3, the DNA is TGTGCCAGCAGTTTAGGGACAGGGGGTTCCTACGAGCAGTACTTC. The chain is built from TRBV6-5 and TRBJ2-7; TRBD1 aligns across 11 bases. The CDR3 runs to 15 residues. The germline V gene encodes CDR1 MNHEY and CDR2 SVGAGI. V dropped 4 bases and J dropped 1; count of bases not matched to a gene: 3.